What follows are 29 T cell receptor beta chains derived from one specimen sequenced in a study of metastatic and nonmetastatic thyroid tumors (dated by TCRdb to the early 2020s). Before undergoing thyroid surgery, none of the patients had been given any kind of treatment. The method was PCR. TCRdb records Illumina HiSeq 4000 as the sequencer. In-frame beta chains were kept once TCRdb had trimmed the public reads at Q25 with fastp and called clones with MiXCR. This sample gives roughly 41,000 clones in total; approximately 16% of them show up just once. Jointly, the top ten make up around 4% of the sample. The sample taken for sequencing was blood. The origin of the receptors is a female donor with papillary thyroid cancer or a benign thyroid nodule (not recorded which). Some clones in this sample may be carry-over from other donors' samples.

This clone was found many times. The chain carries TRBV6-2 or TRBV6-3 and TRBJ1-2; D is undetermined. V shed 2 bases and J shed 14 bases, with 18 bases lying between them. CDR1 and CDR2 (germline): MNHEY, SVGEGT. The CDR3 runs to 13 residues. In nucleotides, the CDR3 is TGTGCCAGCAGTTACAGGCTTGGTGATGGCTGTACCTTC. This codes for CASSYRLGDGCTF.

This clone was counted only a few times. One end of the junction varies from germline; a read error may be responsible. This chain joins TRBV12-3 or TRBV12-4 and TRBJ2-1, with D perhaps TRBD2 (5 bases). The CDR3 sequence is 13 residues long. Here the CDR3 DNA reads TGTGCCAGCAGCGGGGTGACCGCCAATGATCAGTTCTTC. Translation gives CASSGVTANDQFF.

The J gene is TRBJ2-7, the V gene TRBV5-4; no reliable D call. This CDR3 has 15 amino acids. From germline, CDR1 is SGHNT and CDR2 YYREEE (reference sequence). V lost 2 bases to trimming and J lost 0 bases, with 12 bases between them. The CDR3 region has the DNA TGTGCCAGCAGCTTAGGCGCCGAGAGCTCCTACGAGCAGTACTTC. Translation gives CASSLGAESSYEQYF.

The chain has TRBV7-9 and TRBJ1-2, with 7 bases aligning to TRBD1. The J segment lost 3 bases and the V segment lost 6 bases, leaving 10 bases of the junction unmatched. Germline lookup yields CDR1 SEHNR and CDR2 FQNEAQ (reference sequence). This CDR3 region has 15 residues. The CDR3 DNA is TGTGCCAGCAGTCGCCGTGACAGGGATTACTATGGCTACACCTTC. It yields the protein CASSRRDRDYYGYTF.

In its sample, this clone was seen many times. The gene calls are TRBV28 and TRBJ1-2; no definite D call. Germline values: CDR1 MDHEN, CDR2 SYDVKM. Trimming took 0 bases from V and 8 from J, leaving 16 bases between them. There are 15 residues in the CDR3. The CDR3 loop is CASSLWEGGKKGYTF. The CDR3 nucleotides read TGTGCCAGCAGTTTATGGGAGGGTGGTAAAAAGGGCTACACCTTC.

Of note for this clone: At one boundary the junction diverges from the germline segment, which might be a read error. The chain couples TRBV15 to TRBJ2-3; TRBD2 matches at 8 bases. The CDR3 extends over 16 amino acids. The germline CDR1 and CDR2 sequences are LNHNV and YYDKDF (reference sequence). CDR3 coding DNA: TGTGCCACCAACAGAGCGGGGTCAGCGGGGGTAGATACGCAGTATTTT. Amino acid sequence: CATNRAGSAGVDTQYF.

Many counts were recorded for this clone. The chain links TRBV7-8 to TRBJ1-1; 8 bases are a match to TRBD1. Germline V CDR1 and CDR2: SGHVS, FQNEAQ. The CDR3 covers 19 residues. Losses at the gene ends were 4 bases for V and 1 base for J; bases not matched to a gene: 17. CDR3: CASSSPNWMGDRPNTEAFF. DNA for the CDR3: TGTGCCAGCAGCTCACCTAATTGGATGGGGGACAGGCCGAACACTGAAGCTTTCTTT.

This clone has ten or more counts. An end of the junction does not agree with germline; a read error may underlie this. This rearrangement joins TRBV18 to TRBJ1-1; 7 bases map to TRBD1. The CDR3 spans 14 residues. CDR1 and CDR2 from the germline V gene are KGHSH and LQKENI. CDR3 DNA sequence: TGTGCCAGCTCCCCACCCCTAGACAGGGCTGAAGCTTTCTTT. It is translated as CASSPPLDRAEAFF.

The chain uses TRBV6-1 and TRBJ2-1; either TRBD1 or TRBD2 may fit D (5 bases each). There are 17 residues in the CDR3. V was trimmed by 4 bases and J by 6 bases, leaving 22 bases between them. The germline gives CDR1 MNHNS, CDR2 SASEGT. The chain's CDR3 is CASSANRDPRRSNEQFF. CDR3 nucleotide sequence: TGTGCCAGCAGTGCAAACCGGGACCCCCGACGGTCCAATGAGCAGTTCTTC.

This clone appeared many times. V is TRBV19 and J is TRBJ1-1; D gene unclear. The CDR3 has 17 residues. From germline, CDR1 is LNHDA and CDR2 SQIVND (reference sequence). V was trimmed by 1 base and J by 0 bases, leaving 15 bases between them. The DNA of the CDR3 is TGTGCCAGTAGTATAGTCCCCTACCCAGCCTTGAACACTGAAGCTTTCTTT. It codes for CASSIVPYPALNTEAFF.

There are many counts of this clone. The DNA of the CDR3 is TGCGCCAGCAGCTTGGAGTTAGTTTCAGGCAAAAACATTCAGTACTTC. Its translation: CASSLELVSGKNIQYF. The chain joins TRBV5-1 to TRBJ2-4, with D unclear. This CDR3 spans 16 amino acids. Looked up from germline, CDR1 is SGHRS and CDR2 is YFSETQ. Trimming left V 0 bases short and J 3 bases short, with 13 bases between.

V usage is TRBV2 and J usage is TRBJ2-7; a possible D gene is TRBD1 (5 bases). Germline CDR1 and CDR2: SNHLY and FYNNEI. The CDR3 is 15 residues long. Trimming took 3 bases from V and 7 from J, leaving 19 bases between them. The CDR3 DNA reads TGTGCCAGCAGTGACGGAAGGGTACTCCAGGGAGAGCAGTACTTC. This sequence encodes CASSDGRVLQGEQYF.

The table lists this clone with many counts. The chain carries TRBV28 and TRBJ2-2; no reliable D call. The CDR3 has 14 residues. V was cut by 5 bases and J by 2 bases, with 9 bases left in between. CDR1 and CDR2 from the germline V gene are MDHEN and SYDVKM. Here the CDR3 reads CASSQAGNTGELFF. CDR3 DNA: TGTGCCAGCAGTCAAGCCGGAAACACCGGGGAGCTGTTTTTT.

By share, this clone counts as medium-sized. J is TRBJ2-7 and V is TRBV30; TRBD1 matches 7 bases. CDR1 is GTSNPN and CDR2 is SVGIG in the germline V gene (reference sequence). The CDR3 extends over 12 amino acids. V trimming: 3 bases; J trimming: 3 bases; junction bases outside the gene matches: 2. In DNA, the CDR3 is TGTGCCTGGAGGACAGGGAGCTACGAGCAGTACTTC. Translation gives CAWRTGSYEQYF.

This clone has at least ten counts. The chain combines TRBV19 with TRBJ1-1; D not certain. Germline CDR1 is LNHDA and CDR2 is SQIVND (reference sequence). The CDR3 sequence is 14 residues long. Trimming took off 7 bases at V and 5 bases at J, with 17 bases between the two ends. CDR3 sequence: CASTLYGKQTEAFF. The CDR3 DNA reads as TGTGCCAGTACCTTGTACGGGAAGCAAACTGAAGCTTTCTTT.

This clone has ten or more counts. This sample also contains other DNA sequences that code for the same CDR3. V and J are TRBV5-1 and TRBJ2-7; 8 bases align to TRBD2. J was trimmed by 5 bases and V by 4 bases; bases with no gene match: 11. CDR3 length: 15 amino acids. Per the germline V gene, CDR1 is SGHRS and CDR2 is YFSETQ. CDR3 protein: CASSPGGGVGHEQYF. The CDR3 nucleotides are TGCGCCAGCAGCCCGGGGGGGGGAGTCGGGCACGAGCAGTACTTC.

This clone was observed many times. The V and J genes are TRBV5-1 and TRBJ2-7; a possible D gene is TRBD1 (5 bases). This CDR3 spans 12 amino acids. Germline CDR1 SGHRS, CDR2 YFSETQ. Trimming shortened V by 1 base and J by 3 bases, and 5 bases separated the two germline ends. CDR3 amino acids: CASSLQGYEQYF. CDR3 in DNA: TGCGCCAGCAGCTTGCAGGGCTACGAGCAGTACTTC.

This clone was counted at least ten times. V and J are TRBV7-8 and TRBJ1-2; 8 positions match TRBD1. This CDR3 has 14 amino acids. In germline, CDR1 is SGHVS, CDR2 FQNEAQ. J lost 5 bases, V lost 5 bases, and 7 bases had no gene match. The CDR3 spells CASSGNRGYYGYTF. The CDR3 DNA follows: TGTGCCAGCAGCGGCAACAGGGGGTATTATGGCTACACCTTC.

This clone was counted at least ten times. The V call is TRBV7-8, the J call TRBJ2-5, with 10 bases matching TRBD1. Germline V gene sequence: CDR1 SGHVS, CDR2 FQNEAQ. This CDR3 region has 15 residues. With V trimmed by 5 bases and J by 5 bases, 8 bases remained unmatched. The CDR3 protein is CASSRQPGQGETQYF. The CDR3 coding sequence is TGTGCCAGCAGCAGACAACCGGGACAGGGGGAGACCCAGTACTTC.

Ten or more counts support this clone. This chain uses TRBV6-5 with TRBJ2-7; D gene ambiguous. Per germline, CDR1 MNHEY and CDR2 SVGAGI. The ends were cut back, 1 base at V and 1 base at J, with 14 bases in the middle. There are 16 residues in the CDR3. This CDR3 is CASSYLPPGASYEQYF. CDR3 in DNA: TGTGCCAGCAGTTACTTGCCGCCAGGAGCTTCCTACGAGCAGTACTTC.

Turning to this clone: Sequence at one end of the junction differs from germline and may be a read error. The chain combines TRBV5-6 with TRBJ1-3, with 7 bases identical to TRBD1. This CDR3 is 16 amino acids long. Germline-derived CDR1 and CDR2 are SGHDT and YYEEEE. CDR3 coding DNA: TGTGCCGGCAGCTCGTCCCGGGACAGTGAGGGAAACACCATATATTTT. It encodes CAGSSSRDSEGNTIYF.

J is TRBJ2-3 and V is TRBV4-2; D might be TRBD1 or TRBD2, each matching 6 bases. Germline V gene sequence: CDR1 LGHNA, CDR2 YNFKEQ. This CDR3 has 19 residues. Trimming took off 0 bases at V and 3 bases at J, with 22 bases between the two ends. The CDR3 nucleotides read TGTGCCAGCAGCCAAGAATGGGTCCTACAGGGACTTGGAACAGATACGCAGTATTTT. This codes for CASSQEWVLQGLGTDTQYF.

There are a few counts of this clone. A much bigger clone sits one base away, suggesting this may be a read error. The V and J genes are TRBV5-6 and TRBJ1-2; the D is unclear. The CDR3 extends over 13 amino acids. Germline V gives CDR1 SGHDT, CDR2 YYEEEE. CDR3: CASSLEQYYDYTF. DNA of the CDR3: TGTGCCAGCAGCTTGGAGCAGTACTATGACTACACCTTC.

This clone was found many times. The chain employs TRBV4-1 and TRBJ1-4, with a tentative D call TRBD1 (6 bases). The V and J ends lost 0 bases and 3 bases respectively, with 11 bases between them. The CDR3 sequence is 16 residues long. Germline loops: CDR1 MGHRA, CDR2 YSYEKL. The chain's CDR3 is CASSQDQGSANEKLFF. The CDR3 DNA is TGCGCCAGCAGCCAAGATCAGGGGTCGGCTAATGAAAAACTGTTTTTT.

The chain recombines TRBV9 with TRBJ2-1, with D perhaps matching TRBD1 (5 bases). Germline values: CDR1 SGDLS, CDR2 YYNGEE. The CDR3 consists of 16 residues. V lost 0 bases and J lost 4, with 14 bases in between. CDR3: CASSVEQELDYNEQFF. CDR3 bases: TGTGCCAGCAGCGTAGAACAGGAACTCGATTACAATGAGCAGTTCTTC.

There are many counts of this clone. The chain uses TRBV28 and TRBJ2-1, with 8 bases identical to TRBD2. Germline V gives CDR1 MDHEN, CDR2 SYDVKM. Trimming took 7 bases from V and 8 from J; bases not matched to a gene: 7. The CDR3 has 13 residues. The CDR3 spells CASTPGGRDEQFF. The CDR3 bases are TGTGCCAGCACTCCGGGAGGGAGGGATGAGCAGTTCTTC.

This clone came up many times. The chain recombines TRBV5-1 with TRBJ2-2; 7 bases line up with TRBD2. J lost 0 bases, V lost 4 bases, and 3 bases had no gene match. The CDR3 length is 15 residues. Germline V CDR1 and CDR2: SGHRS, YFSETQ. The CDR3: CASSELATNTGELFF. The CDR3 DNA is TGCGCCAGCAGCGAACTAGCGACGAACACCGGGGAGCTGTTTTTT.

Many counts were recorded for this clone. The rearrangement joins TRBV6-1 to TRBJ2-1; D possibly uses TRBD1 or TRBD2 (5 bases each). The CDR3 has 16 residues. Looked up from germline, CDR1 is MNHNS and CDR2 is SASEGT. Trimming cost V 3 bases and J 2 bases, with 14 bases left between them. The CDR3 DNA sequence: TGTGCCAGCAGTGAGGCCGGGACCCAAACCTACAATGAGCAGTTCTTC. Residues: CASSEAGTQTYNEQFF.

This sequence joins TRBV2 and TRBJ2-3; the D gene is possibly TRBD2 (5 bases). The ends were cut back, 6 bases at V and 4 bases at J, with 8 bases in the middle. This CDR3 is 12 amino acids long. Germline V gene data show CDR1 as SNHLY and CDR2 as FYNNEI. The CDR3 here is CASRERADTQYF. In DNA form, the CDR3 reads TGTGCCAGCAGGGAGAGGGCAGATACGCAGTATTTT.